This TCR beta chain is from a study of OX40 agonist ivuxolimab in advanced cancers. Study overall: Every 2 weeks, ivuxolimab was infused into the patients intravenously at between 0.01 and 10 mg/kg. Study-wide points: Both blood CD4+ and CD8+ T cells showed clonal growth by week 6 at 0.1 to 3.0 mg/kg. Partial responders at 0.1-3.0 mg/kg had among the lowest clonal expansion. In general, CD8+ T cells held more expanded clones than CD4+ did, on average.

A remark on this clone: Its antigen is unknown.

Repertoires were generated with immunoSEQ multiplex PCR, while TCRdb's copy carries only in-frame clones and drops some. Of nearly 90,000 clones in the sample, about 83% are singletons; the top ten hold 1.5% to 2%. Germline-derived CDR1 and CDR2 are SGHAT and FQNNGV. The CDR3 is made up of 16 amino acids. V was trimmed by 2 bases and J by 4 bases, leaving 16 bases between them. The chain couples TRBV11-2 to TRBJ2-3; tentatively, D is TRBD1 (6 bases). The material sequenced was CD4+ or CD8+ T cells sorted from blood, taken in a trial of the OX40 agonist ivuxolimab. The sequence came from an adult with an advanced solid tumor such as melanoma, head and neck, liver or kidney cancer. The CDR3 sequence is CASSLIITGSSDTQYF. As DNA, the CDR3 is TGTGCCAGCAGCTTAATCATTACAGGGTCGTCAGATACGCAGTATTTT.